Included here is one T cell receptor beta chain sequence, with context. What antigen it recognizes has not been identified. Base qualities are not provided; no much larger clone lies one nucleotide away. Read against the paper, the sample's treatment or condition label means: 15 to 20 received Ad26.COV2.S at low or high dose, single or two shots; 5 received placebo; per-sample allocation not given. Repertoires of vaccine and placebo recipients were sequenced from samples collected on day 63 after the first injection. Between 29 July and 7 August 2020, Cohort 1b enrolled approximately 26 adults aged 18-55 years at one site in Boston, USA. Ad26.COV2.S consisted of a replication-incompetent adenovirus type 26 vector by which a prefusion-stabilized SARS-CoV-2 spike protein from the original Wuhan strain was expressed. TCRbeta CDR3 regions were sequenced with the immunoSEQ Assay. After extraction, genomic DNA underwent amplification by bias-controlled multiplex PCR, followed by high-throughput sequencing. The original pipeline was this. To quantify the absolute abundance of every unique TCRbeta CDR3 region, sequences were collapsed and filtered. T cell fraction was estimated by normalizing TCRbeta template counts to usable DNA, which was measured by amplifying reference genes present in all nucleated cells. Repertoire TCRs were annotated as SARS-CoV-2-specific by exact matching of V gene, CDR3 amino acid sequence and J gene to a known reactive TCR set. MIRA supplied the reference SARS-CoV-2 TCR set, which was filtered for enrichment in COVID-19-positive ImmuneCODE repertoires so that public or cross-reactive TCRs were removed. Using the MIRA antigens, annotated TCRs were further analysed by specific ORF or by position within an ORF. Depth was the summed frequency of annotated unique rearrangements, while breadth was defined as annotated unique rearrangements over total unique productive rearrangements. Two-sided Wilcoxon rank-sum tests were used to compare TCR breadth between groups. What TCRdb holds here is the immuneACCESS table cut down to in-frame rearrangements. Part of the clones is not present; checked against another copy, under half of the missing clones reflect an unresolved V gene, and the others are unexplained. V, J and clone size were drawn from that table, and D and trimming were deduced from the DNA. Present in this sample are about half a million clones, around 89% of which were seen just once. The biggest ten clones account for approximately 1.7% of the sample.

The sample is drawn from a study of Ad26.COV2.S vaccination and SARS-CoV-2 variants (dated by TCRdb to 2020 to 2022). Concerning the study at large: Donors in the vaccine arm were drawn from COV1001, a multicentre, randomized, double-blind, placebo-controlled phase I-IIa trial testing Ad26.COV2.S in healthy adults. TCRbeta repertoire sequencing was used to assess the specificity and breadth of SARS-CoV-2-reactive T cell receptors after Ad26.COV2.S vaccination. The TCR-sequenced set comprised around 30 samples: around 20 Ad26.COV2.S vaccine recipients, 5 placebo recipients and 8 SARS-CoV-2 convalescent individuals. Participants in the trial were split at random into five groups of five each, receiving low-dose or high-dose Ad26.COV2.S once or twice, or else placebo on both occasions. Investigators remained blinded to trial group allocation during experiments and outcome assessment. Dosing of Ad26.COV2.S was intramuscular, at either 5x10^10 or 1x10^11 viral particles, delivered as one shot or as two shots spaced 56 days apart. What the work shows at the level of the full study, not this receptor alone: It was noted by the authors that total T cell responses may have been underestimated by the TCR breadth and depth analyses. Compared with placebo recipients, Ad26.COV2.S recipients showed higher spike-specific TCR breadth (P = 0.0014). The study lacked the statistical power to compare responses across vaccine doses or regimens. After vaccination, substantial breadth of spike-specific CD8+ and CD4+ T cell responses was reported. Vaccine and placebo recipients had similar non-spike TCR breadth, a finding consistent with the vaccine containing only spike.

As encoded in the germline V gene, CDR1 is MNHNS while CDR2 is SASEGT. The CDR3, from cysteine to phenylalanine, totals 16 residues. Here the CDR3 DNA is all that survives: 48 bases in frame from base 1. Compared with germline, V lacks 2 bases and J lacks 7 bases; bases without a gene match: 10. The clonotype originates from a person between 18 and 60 years old who received the Ad26.COV2.S COVID-19 vaccine or a placebo. This material consisted of peripheral blood, taken in a trial of Ad26.COV2.S vaccine versus placebo. The V and J genes are TRBV6-1 and TRBJ1-2; a stretch of 10 junction bases matches TRBD1. In nucleotides, the sequence is TGTGCCAGCAGTGAAATGACCGGGGGACAGGGGAGTGGCTACACCTTC. Its coded protein is CASSEMTGGQGSGYTF.